The present T cell receptor (beta chain) was sequenced within a study of metastatic and nonmetastatic thyroid tumors. This clone was detected ten times or more. Other DNA variants within this sample encode the same CDR3. Patients were all untreated before their thyroid surgery. TCRdb reanalyzed the PCR reads with MiXCR. Found here are tens of thousands of clones, under 15% of them singletons; the top ten hold roughly 9.6%. Germline V gives CDR1 MNHNS, CDR2 SASEGT. This CDR3 region has 17 residues. Trimming took off 1 base at V and 8 bases at J, with 20 bases between the two ends. The chain joins TRBV6-1 to TRBJ1-4; D may be TRBD1 (5 bases). What was sequenced was tumor tissue. The receptor comes from a female donor with papillary thyroid cancer or a benign thyroid nodule (not recorded which). Some clones in this sample may be carry-over from other donors' samples. The CDR3 nucleotides are TGTGCCAGCAGTGAAGACGACGCAGGGCCCCTGTGGGAAAAACTGTTTTTT. It encodes CASSEDDAGPLWEKLFF.